This is a list of T cell receptor beta chains from one sample in a study of blood T cells in healthy people across ages. TCRdb recomputed calls from the 5' RACE reads with MiXCR, one row per CDR3 protein. The sample has approximately 800,000 distinct CDR3 sequences; 55% to 75% are singletons. Sample: blood. The receptor set was obtained from a man younger than 45 in good health. Each CDR3 is given with its conserved first and last residue. Each record gives: D gene, clone size, CDR3 length, J gene, V gene, CDR3 protein, CDR3 DNA. A D gene is named only where the DNA matches it firmly. Size values are once, few and many counts, or a class for expanded clones, and some rows have none.

. few 16 TRBJ2-7 TRBV4-1 CASSQGVGRSSYEQYF TGCGCCAGCAGCCAAGGGGTTGGTAGGAGCTCCTACGAGCAGTACTTC
. . 12 TRBJ2-6 TRBV27 CASRRGANVLTF TGTGCCAGCAGAAGAGGGGCCAACGTCCTGACTTTC
. . 13 TRBJ1-2 TRBV5-1 CASSTDGAYGYTF TGCGCCAGCAGCACGGACGGTGCCTATGGCTACACCTTC
. . 15 TRBJ2-5 TRBV7-8 CASSFSVYKQETQYF TGTGCCAGCAGCTTCTCGGTATACAAGCAAGAGACCCAGTACTTC
. . 15 TRBJ2-2 TRBV14 CASSWGAVLTGELFF TGTGCCAGCAGCTGGGGGGCAGTACTCACCGGGGAGCTGTTTTTT
. . 17 TRBJ1-2 TRBV6-1 CASSPRAGPNRIYGYTF TGTGCCAGCAGCCCCCGGGCAGGGCCCAACCGAATTTATGGCTACACCTTC
. . 16 TRBJ2-7 TRBV27 CASSLRSASFTYEQYF TGTGCCAGCAGTTTGCGATCCGCTTCCTTCACCTACGAGCAGTACTTC
. . 15 TRBJ2-1 TRBV21-1 CASSKESLGECGQFF TGTGCCAGCAGCAAAGAGAGCTTGGGAGAATGTGGGCAGTTCTTC
. . 18 TRBJ1-1 TRBV2 CASSEVFQGFPTNTEAFF TGTGCCAGCAGTGAAGTTTTTCAGGGTTTCCCGACCAACACTGAAGCTTTCTTT
TRBD1 . 11 TRBJ2-7 TRBV20-1 CSAREDRPQYF TGCAGTGCTAGAGAGGACAGGCCCCAGTACTTC
. . 12 TRBJ1-1 TRBV10-3 CAISGDLGEAFF TGTGCCATCAGCGGGGACCTCGGGGAAGCTTTCTTT
TRBD2 many 13 TRBJ2-7 TRBV20-1 CSASGGGNYEQYF TGCAGTGCTTCCGGGGGGGGGAACTACGAGCAGTACTTC
. . 15 TRBJ2-1 TRBV12-3/TRBV12-4 CASRDRGSPYNEQFF TGTGCCAGCAGGGATAGGGGCAGTCCCTACAATGAGCAGTTCTTC
TRBD2 . 12 TRBJ2-1 TRBV6-5 CATGLEVGEQFF TGTGCCACTGGACTAGAAGTTGGTGAGCAGTTCTTC
TRBD2 many 15 TRBJ2-7 TRBV7-2 CASSLLAGDSYEQYF TGTGCCAGCAGTTTACTAGCGGGGGACTCCTACGAGCAGTACTTC
TRBD2 . 15 TRBJ2-5 TRBV20-1 CSARDSGRFGETQYF TGCAGTGCTAGGGATAGCGGGAGGTTCGGAGAGACCCAGTACTTC
TRBD2 . 13 TRBJ2-7 TRBV7-2 CASSRDYSYEQYF TGTGCCAGCAGCAGGGACTACTCCTACGAGCAGTACTTC
. few 12 TRBJ1-1 TRBV28 CASSLIGTEAFF TGTGCCAGCAGCTTAATAGGGACTGAAGCTTTCTTT
TRBD1 . 14 TRBJ1-1 TRBV5-1 CASSWDRVNTEAFF TGCGCCAGCAGCTGGGACAGGGTGAACACTGAAGCTTTCTTT
. . 11 TRBJ1-1 TRBV10-3 CAIMKGAEAFF TGTGCCATCATGAAGGGCGCTGAAGCTTTCTTT
. . 15 TRBJ2-3 TRBV15 CATSRDTLGTDTQYF TGTGCCACCAGCAGAGATACCCTAGGCACAGATACGCAGTATTTT
. . 15 TRBJ2-5 TRBV7-9 CASSLSAGQEETQYF TGTGCCAGCAGCTTAAGTGCGGGCCAGGAAGAGACCCAGTACTTC